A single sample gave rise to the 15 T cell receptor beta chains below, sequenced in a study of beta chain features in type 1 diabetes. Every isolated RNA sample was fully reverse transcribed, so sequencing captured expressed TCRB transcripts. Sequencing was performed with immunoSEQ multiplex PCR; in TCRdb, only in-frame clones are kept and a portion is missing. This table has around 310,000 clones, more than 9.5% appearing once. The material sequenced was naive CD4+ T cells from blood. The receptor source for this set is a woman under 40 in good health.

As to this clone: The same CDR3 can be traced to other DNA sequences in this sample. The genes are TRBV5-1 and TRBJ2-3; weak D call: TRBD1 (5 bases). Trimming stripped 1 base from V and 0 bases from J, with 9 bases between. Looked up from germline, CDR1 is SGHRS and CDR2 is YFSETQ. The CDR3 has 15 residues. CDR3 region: CASSLSPGSTDTQYF. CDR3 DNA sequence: TGCGCCAGCAGCTTGAGTCCAGGGAGCACAGATACGCAGTATTTT.

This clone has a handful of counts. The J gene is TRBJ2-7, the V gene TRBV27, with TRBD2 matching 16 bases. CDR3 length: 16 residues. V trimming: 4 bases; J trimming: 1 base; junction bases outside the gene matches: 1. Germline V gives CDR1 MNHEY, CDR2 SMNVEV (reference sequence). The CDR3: CASSWGLAGGSYEQYF. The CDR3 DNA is TGTGCCAGCAGTTGGGGACTAGCGGGAGGGTCCTACGAGCAGTACTTC.

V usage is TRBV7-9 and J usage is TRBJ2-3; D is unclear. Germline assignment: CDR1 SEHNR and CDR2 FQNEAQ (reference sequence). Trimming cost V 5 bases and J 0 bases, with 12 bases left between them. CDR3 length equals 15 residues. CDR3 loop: CASSLQATSTDTQYF. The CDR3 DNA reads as TGTGCCAGCAGCCTCCAGGCCACGAGCACAGATACGCAGTATTTT.

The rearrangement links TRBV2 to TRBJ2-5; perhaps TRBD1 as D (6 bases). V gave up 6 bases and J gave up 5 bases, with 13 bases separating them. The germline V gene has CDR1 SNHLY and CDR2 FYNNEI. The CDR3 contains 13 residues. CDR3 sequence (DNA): TGTGCCAGCAGCATGCCAGGGGTGGAGACCCAGTACTTC. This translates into CASSMPGVETQYF.

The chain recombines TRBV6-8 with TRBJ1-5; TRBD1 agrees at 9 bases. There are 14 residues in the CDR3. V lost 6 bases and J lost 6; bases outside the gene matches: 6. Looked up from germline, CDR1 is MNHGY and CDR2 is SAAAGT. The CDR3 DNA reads TGTGCCAGCAGGAGGACAGGGGCCAGTCAGCCCCAGCATTTT. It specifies CASRRTGASQPQHF.

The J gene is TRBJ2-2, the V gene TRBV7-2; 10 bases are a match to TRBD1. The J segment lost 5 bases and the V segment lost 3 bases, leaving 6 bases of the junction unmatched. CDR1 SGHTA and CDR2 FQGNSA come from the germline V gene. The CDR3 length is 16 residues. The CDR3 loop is CASSFIPGQGTGELFF. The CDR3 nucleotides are TGTGCCAGCAGCTTCATTCCGGGACAGGGGACCGGGGAGCTGTTTTTT.

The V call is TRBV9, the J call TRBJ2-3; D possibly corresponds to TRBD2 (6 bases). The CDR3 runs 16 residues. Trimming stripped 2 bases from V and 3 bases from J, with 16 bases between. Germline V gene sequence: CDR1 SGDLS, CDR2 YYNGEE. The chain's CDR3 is CASSVLSGSGTDTQYF. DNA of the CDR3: TGTGCCAGCAGCGTTCTGTCCGGTAGCGGTACAGATACGCAGTATTTT.

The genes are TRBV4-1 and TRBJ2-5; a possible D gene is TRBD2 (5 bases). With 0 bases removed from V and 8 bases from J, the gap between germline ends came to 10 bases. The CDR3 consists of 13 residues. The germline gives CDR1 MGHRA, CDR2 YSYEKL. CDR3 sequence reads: CASSQDPRGTQYF. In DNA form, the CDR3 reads TGCGCCAGCAGCCAAGATCCCCGGGGAACCCAGTACTTC.

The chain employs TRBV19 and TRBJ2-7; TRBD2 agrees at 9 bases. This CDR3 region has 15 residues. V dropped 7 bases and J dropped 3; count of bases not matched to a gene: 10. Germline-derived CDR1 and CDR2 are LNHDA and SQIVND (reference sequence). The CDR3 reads CASTSTSGGIYEQYF. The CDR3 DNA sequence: TGTGCCAGTACTTCGACTAGCGGAGGGATCTACGAGCAGTACTTC.

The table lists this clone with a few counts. CDR3 sequence: CASSFEVTSGSYEQYF. CDR3 DNA sequence: TGTGCCAGCAGCTTCGAGGTGACTAGCGGGAGTTACGAGCAGTACTTC. This rearrangement joins TRBV7-6 to TRBJ2-7, with 12 positions matching TRBD2. In germline, CDR1 is SGHVS, CDR2 FNYEAQ. Trimming took 3 bases from V and 4 from J; bases not matched to a gene: 7. The CDR3 runs to 16 residues.

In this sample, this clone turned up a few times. This CDR3 is CASSLSTPEQFF. CDR3 nucleotide sequence: TGTGCCAGCTCACTTTCGACTCCAGAGCAGTTCTTC. The chain employs TRBV18 and TRBJ2-1; D unclear. In germline, CDR1 is KGHSH, CDR2 LQKENI. This CDR3 comprises 12 residues. V dropped 4 bases and J dropped 10 bases, with 11 bases sitting between them.

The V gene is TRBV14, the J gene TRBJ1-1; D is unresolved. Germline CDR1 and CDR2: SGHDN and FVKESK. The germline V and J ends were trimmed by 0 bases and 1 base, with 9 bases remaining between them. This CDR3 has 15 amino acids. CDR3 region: CASSQELSRNTEAFF. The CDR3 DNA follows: TGTGCCAGCAGCCAAGAATTGTCGAGGAACACTGAAGCTTTCTTT. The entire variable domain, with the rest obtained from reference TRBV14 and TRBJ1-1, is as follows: EAGVTQFPSHSVIEKGQTVTLRCDPISGHDNLYWYRRVMGKEIKFLLHFVKESKQDESGMPNNRFLAERTGGTYSTLKVQPAELEDSGVYFCASSQELSRNTEAFFGQGTRLTVV.

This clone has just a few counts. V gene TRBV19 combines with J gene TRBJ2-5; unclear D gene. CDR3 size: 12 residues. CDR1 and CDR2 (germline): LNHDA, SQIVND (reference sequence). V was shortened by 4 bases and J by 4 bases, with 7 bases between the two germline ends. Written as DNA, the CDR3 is TGTGCCAGTAGTAAGTCAGGAGAGACCCAGTACTTC. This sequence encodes CASSKSGETQYF.

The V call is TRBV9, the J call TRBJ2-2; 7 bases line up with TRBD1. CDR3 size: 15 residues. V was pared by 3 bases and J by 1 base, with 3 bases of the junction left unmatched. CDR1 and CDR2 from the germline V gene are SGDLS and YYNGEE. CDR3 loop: CASSARTGNTGELFF. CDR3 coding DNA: TGTGCCAGCAGCGCCCGGACAGGGAACACCGGGGAGCTGTTTTTT.

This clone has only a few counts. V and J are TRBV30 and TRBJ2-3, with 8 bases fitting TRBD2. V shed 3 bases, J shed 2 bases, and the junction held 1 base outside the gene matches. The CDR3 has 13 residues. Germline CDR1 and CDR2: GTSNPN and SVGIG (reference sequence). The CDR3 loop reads CAWRRGATDTQYF. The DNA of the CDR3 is TGTGCCTGGAGGCGGGGGGCCACAGATACGCAGTATTTT.